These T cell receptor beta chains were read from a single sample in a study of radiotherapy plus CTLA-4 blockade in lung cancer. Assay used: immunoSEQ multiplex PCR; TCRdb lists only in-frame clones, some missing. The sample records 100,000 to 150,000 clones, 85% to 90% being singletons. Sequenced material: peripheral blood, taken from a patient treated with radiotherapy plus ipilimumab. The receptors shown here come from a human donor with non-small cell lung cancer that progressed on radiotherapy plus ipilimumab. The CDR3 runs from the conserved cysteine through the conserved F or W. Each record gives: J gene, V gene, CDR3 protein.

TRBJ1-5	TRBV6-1	CASSESNQPQHF
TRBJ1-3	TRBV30	CAWIQRFGVSGNTIYF
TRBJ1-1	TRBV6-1	CASRGTGPNTEAFF
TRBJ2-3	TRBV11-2	CASSQRRDPTDTQYF
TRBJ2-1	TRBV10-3	CAISESNDYNEQFF
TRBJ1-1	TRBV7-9	CASSPGTGEAEAFF
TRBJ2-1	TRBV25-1	CASSLQNEQFF
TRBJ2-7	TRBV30	CAWSVQGRRYEQYF
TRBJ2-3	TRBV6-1	CASQGTSGSKDTQYF
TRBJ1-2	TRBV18	CASSRQTANYGYTF
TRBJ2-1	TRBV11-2	CASSPGLAGVEQFF
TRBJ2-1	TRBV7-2	CASSLRTSDYNEQFF
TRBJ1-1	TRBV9	CASSQPGDTEAFF
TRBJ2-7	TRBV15	CATSSTGTGLDEQYF
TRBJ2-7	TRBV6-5	CASRNGGSYEQYF
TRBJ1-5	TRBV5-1	CASSLGQPGGQPQHF
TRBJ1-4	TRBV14	CASSQNSRQTTNEKLFF
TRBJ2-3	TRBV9	CASSVAGADTQYF
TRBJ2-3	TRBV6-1	CASSEYSGIADTQYF
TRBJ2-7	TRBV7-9	CASSLAGSITSREQYF
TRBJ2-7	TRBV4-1	CASSQWAGGNEQYF
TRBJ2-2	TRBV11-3	CASSRRRTSGWDGELFF
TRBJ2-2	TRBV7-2	CASTKGGAANTGELFF
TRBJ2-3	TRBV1	CTSSQDNRGAKDTQYF
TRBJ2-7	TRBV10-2	CASSARRTISYEQYF
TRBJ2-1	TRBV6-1	CASGGGPTYNEQFF
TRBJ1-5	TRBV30	CAWSVRAGRQPQHF
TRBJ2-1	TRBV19	CASSTILAGDQVF
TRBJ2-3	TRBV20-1	CSAPVTDTQYF
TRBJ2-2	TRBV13	CASSLGTGKTGELFF
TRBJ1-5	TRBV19	CASRTATYSNQPQHF